A selection of T cell receptor beta chains follows, all from one sample in a study of T-cell reconstitution after alpha-beta-depleted transplantation in children. TCRdb passed the PCR reads through MiXCR, listing each CDR3 protein once. The sample shows approximately 490,000 distinct CDR3 sequences, around 12% of them seen only once. The material was PBMCs from the stem cell graft donor, obtained from the stem cell graft. These TCRs come from a human donor who donated a stem cell graft to a child with combined immunodeficiency. CDR3s include the opening cysteine and the closing phenylalanine or tryptophan. A D gene is named only where the DNA matches it firmly. Where a row states a size, it is once, few, many or the class of an expanded clone; other rows omit it.

>TRBJ2-1|TRBV7-2|many|.
TGTGCCAGCAGCCCTTACAGGGAACCCCATGAGCAGTTCTTC
CASSPYREPHEQFF
>TRBJ2-3|TRBV18|few|.
TGTGCCAGCTGGCCGGGACCCCGCCAACCAGATACGCAGTATTTT
CASWPGPRQPDTQYF
>TRBJ2-1|TRBV5-6|.|.
TGTGCCAGCAGCTACTCGGTGACTAGTCCCCGTTTCAATGAGCAGTTCTTC
CASSYSVTSPRFNEQFF
>TRBJ2-5|TRBV5-6|many|TRBD2
TGTGCCAGCAGCTCTGGACTAGCAGAAGAGACCCAGTACTTC
CASSSGLAEETQYF
>TRBJ2-1|TRBV12-3/TRBV12-4|.|.
TGTGCCAGCAGTTTAGGTGATAGCGGAGGTGAGCAGTTCTTC
CASSLGDSGGEQFF
>TRBJ2-3|TRBV7-2|many|.
TGTGCCAGCAGCCCACGTGTAGCAGGGGGCACAGATACGCAGTATTTT
CASSPRVAGGTDTQYF
>TRBJ2-3|TRBV12-3/TRBV12-4|many|TRBD2
TGTGCCAGCAGTTCCGGGGGGGCCCCCTCGCAGTATTTT
CASSSGGAPSQYF
>TRBJ2-1|TRBV4-1|.|TRBD2
TGCGCCAGCAGCCACGGCCGGACTAGGGGAGCCCACAATGAGCAGTTCTTC
CASSHGRTRGAHNEQFF
>TRBJ2-3|TRBV30|few|TRBD2
TGTGCCTGGAGCGACGGACTAGCGGGCACAGATACGCAGTATTTT
CAWSDGLAGTDTQYF
>TRBJ2-1|TRBV24-1|few|.
TGTGCCACCCAAAGGGGGGGATCGTCCTACAATGAGCAGTTCTTC
CATQRGGSSYNEQFF
>TRBJ1-1|TRBV2|.|.
TGTGCCAGCAGTGCGGGGGCGGACACTGAAGCTTTCTTT
CASSAGADTEAFF
>TRBJ2-5|TRBV6-2/TRBV6-3|many|.
TGTGCCAGCAGTTACTTGGAACAAGAGACCCAGTACTTC
CASSYLEQETQYF
>TRBJ2-7|TRBV11-2|.|TRBD1
TGTGCCAGCAGCTTTTACACCGGACAGGGGGCCTACGAGCAGTACTTC
CASSFYTGQGAYEQYF
>TRBJ2-3|TRBV12-3/TRBV12-4|many|.
TGTGCCAGCAGCACGGGACTTGGCACAGATACGCAGTATTTT
CASSTGLGTDTQYF
>TRBJ2-7|TRBV7-9|few|.
TGTGCCAGCAGTTTAGGTGGGGGCTTCGACGAGCAGTACTTC
CASSLGGGFDEQYF
>TRBJ1-3|TRBV6-5|few|.
TGTGCCAGCAGTTACTTCGACCCCAACTCTGGAAACACCATATATTTT
CASSYFDPNSGNTIYF
>TRBJ2-5|TRBV21-1|.|.
TGTGCCAGCCTACCGACCAGGGGGTCGGAGACCCAGTACTTC
CASLPTRGSETQYF
>TRBJ2-3|TRBV9|many|TRBD2
TGTGCCAGCAGCGTAGTAGCGGGGGGGCACACAGATACGCAGTATTTT
CASSVVAGGHTDTQYF
>TRBJ2-3|TRBV12-3/TRBV12-4|few|TRBD2
TGTGCCAGCAGTTTTTTAGTGCTAGCGGGGGCCACAGATACGCAGTATTTT
CASSFLVLAGATDTQYF
>TRBJ2-3|TRBV6-1|many|TRBD2
TGTGCCAGCAAAGCGGGGGGCACAGATACGCAGTATTTT
CASKAGGTDTQYF
>TRBJ1-4|TRBV3-1|few|.
TGTGCCAGCAGCCAAGAAGGTGGTGAAAAACTGTTTTTT
CASSQEGGEKLFF
>TRBJ2-7|TRBV4-3|few|.
TGCGCCAGCAGCCAAGATCCCGCAGGCCCTCCTAACGAGCAGTACTTC
CASSQDPAGPPNEQYF
>TRBJ1-4|TRBV12-3/TRBV12-4|few|.
TGTGCCAGCAAAGTGAGGCTGGAGGGTGAAAAACTGTTTTTT
CASKVRLEGEKLFF
>TRBJ1-2|TRBV20-1|many|TRBD1
TGCAGTGCTCGCTCGAAAGGACAGGGTAACGGCTACACCTTC
CSARSKGQGNGYTF
>TRBJ2-1|TRBV7-2|few|.
TGTGCCAGCAGCTTACCGGGACCCCCGAATGAGCAGTTCTTC
CASSLPGPPNEQFF
>TRBJ2-7|TRBV6-5|.|TRBD2
TGTGCCAGCAGTTACCGACTAGCGGGACGCTCCTACGAGCAGTACTTC
CASSYRLAGRSYEQYF
>TRBJ2-2|TRBV5-5|few|.
TGTGCCAGCAGCTTGGTTGGGGGCTCCTTGACGGGGGAGCTGTTTTTT
CASSLVGGSLTGELFF